Presented here are 5 T cell receptor beta chains from one specimen sequenced in a study of T-cell reconstitution after alpha-beta-depleted transplantation in children. A TCRbeta library incorporating unique molecular identifiers was prepared. One entry per CDR3 protein, called by TCRdb with MiXCR from the PCR reads. The sample holds around 800,000 distinct CDR3 sequences, under 20% seen once. Sequencing used PBMCs, mostly from graft donor cells, obtained 360 days after TCRalphabeta/CD19-depleted stem cell transplant. These TCRs come from a male patient aged 10 to 17 who had a stem cell transplant for acute lymphoblastic leukemia, so the T cells may come from the graft donor.

This clonotype has at least ten counts. The J gene is TRBJ2-3, the V gene TRBV5-1; D is possibly TRBD1 (5 bases). Germline values: CDR1 SGHRS, CDR2 YFSETQ. CDR3 length: 15 residues. The V and J ends lost 0 bases and 2 bases respectively, with 10 bases between them. CDR3 sequence: CASSLEGYNTDTQYF. CDR3 in DNA: TGCGCCAGCAGCTTGGAGGGGTATAACACAGATACGCAGTATTTT.

This clonotype was observed many times. The chain links TRBV5-1 to TRBJ2-2; TRBD1 might be the D (5 bases). The CDR3 contains 12 residues. With 6 bases removed from V and 6 bases from J, the gap between germline ends came to 9 bases. The germline gives CDR1 SGHRS, CDR2 YFSETQ. This CDR3 is CASTWGAGELFF. CDR3 DNA: TGCGCCAGCACGTGGGGCGCCGGGGAGCTGTTTTTT.

J is TRBJ2-1 and V is TRBV10-3, with 12 positions matching TRBD2. Germline assignment: CDR1 ENHRY and CDR2 SYGVKD. J gave up 6 bases and V 7 bases, and 1 base lay outside the gene matches. The CDR3 loop spans 13 amino acids. CDR3 protein: CAITGLAGNEQFF. The CDR3 DNA sequence: TGTGCCATCACGGGACTAGCGGGCAATGAGCAGTTCTTC.

The J gene is TRBJ2-6, the V gene TRBV27; 9 bases match TRBD2. Trimming at V came to 7 bases and at J to 6 bases, leaving 13 bases not matched to a gene. Germline CDR1 reads MNHEY; CDR2 reads SMNVEV (reference sequence). This CDR3 region has 17 residues. The CDR3 DNA follows: TGTGCCAGCAAGAGTGAGGGCGGGGGGGCGGCGGCCAACGTCCTGACTTTC. This gives the protein CASKSEGGGAAANVLTF.

In this sample, this clonotype turned up a few times. This chain uses TRBV20-1 with TRBJ2-1, with 7 bases that match TRBD1. The CDR3 totals 17 residues. CDR1 DFQATT and CDR2 SNEGSKA come from the germline V gene (reference sequence). V gave up 6 bases and J gave up 4 bases; unmatched junction bases: 18. The CDR3 spells CSAVVPGDSKGYNEQFF. Here the CDR3 DNA reads TGCAGTGCCGTAGTACCCGGGGACAGCAAGGGTTACAATGAGCAGTTCTTC.